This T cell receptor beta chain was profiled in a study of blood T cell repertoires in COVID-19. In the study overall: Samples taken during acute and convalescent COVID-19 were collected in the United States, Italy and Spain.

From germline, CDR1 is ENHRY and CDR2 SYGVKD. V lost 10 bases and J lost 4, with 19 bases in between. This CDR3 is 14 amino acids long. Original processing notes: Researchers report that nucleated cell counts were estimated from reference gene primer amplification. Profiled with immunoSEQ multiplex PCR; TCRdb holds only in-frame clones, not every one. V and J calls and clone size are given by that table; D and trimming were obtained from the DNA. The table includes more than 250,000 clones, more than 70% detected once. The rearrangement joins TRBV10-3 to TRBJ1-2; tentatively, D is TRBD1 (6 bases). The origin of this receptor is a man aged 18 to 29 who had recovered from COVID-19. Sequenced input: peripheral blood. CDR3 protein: CATTIQGNPYGYTF. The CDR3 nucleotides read TGTGCCACAACCATCCAGGGGAACCCCTATGGCTACACCTTC.